What follows is one T cell receptor beta chain and its context. The entry originates in a study of cytomegalovirus exposure and HLA in healthy donors. Some clones are missing from TCRdb's copy, which holds only in-frame ones; the method was immunoSEQ multiplex PCR. This repertoire shows roughly 220,000 clones, around four fifths found once; its top ten account for around 15%. Trimming pared 1 base from V and 3 bases from J, leaving 13 bases between. This CDR3 is 14 amino acids long. Germline V CDR1 and CDR2: GTSNPN, SVGIG (reference sequence). The chain links TRBV30 to TRBJ2-7; no clear D gene. Input material: PBMCs. This sequence originates from a woman under 40 in good health and CMV-seropositive. The CDR3 protein is CAWSEGPIGYEQYF. The CDR3 DNA reads TGTGCCTGGAGTGAAGGACCCATTGGCTACGAGCAGTACTTC.